The entry below describes one TCR beta chain. Antigen unknown. Trimming took 4 bases from V and 4 from J; bases not matched to a gene: 9. The CDR3 has 17 amino acids. Germline assignment: CDR1 MNHEY and CDR2 SVGEGT. These data belong to a study of T-cell memory formation after mild COVID-19. Study overall: Largely, TCR clusters stayed within a single donor. Whole-study findings and limits: Mainly CM and EM harbored the contracting CD4+ clones; mainly EMRA harbored the CD8+ ones.

TCRdb re-called the 5' RACE reads with MiXCR, one entry per CDR3 protein. Of more than 75,000 distinct CDR3 sequences listed, approximately 13% are singletons. The source of this sequence is an adult woman who had mild COVID-19 (a few samples of this study predate the infection). Cell type and time point are not known. Sequencing was performed on PBMCs or a T cell subset sorted from them (not recorded which). The chain links TRBV6-2 or TRBV6-3 to TRBJ2-1; 11 bases agree with TRBD2. CDR3 loop: CASSSPELAGEYNEQFF. Here the CDR3 DNA reads TGTGCCAGCAGTTCCCCCGAACTAGCGGGAGAGTACAATGAGCAGTTCTTC.